This T cell receptor beta chain appears in the sequencing data of a study of OX40 agonist ivuxolimab in advanced cancers. Study in general: Ivuxolimab, an antibody that agonizes OX40 (CD134), was administered to the patients. Study conclusions and caveats: Several nonresponders also turned out to have low normalized T-cell clonal expansion. Determination of antigen specificity was not performed for the expanded peripheral T cells.

The CDR3 covers 14 residues. CDR1 is MNHEY and CDR2 is SVGAGI in the germline V gene. The trim removed 5 bases at V and 6 bases at J, leaving 6 bases unmatched. Concerning this clone itself: What it recognizes is unknown.

Profiling relied on immunoSEQ multiplex PCR, and the TCRdb table lists in-frame clones only, not all of them. The data contain approximately 74,000 clones, 90% of them singletons. Material: CD4+ or CD8+ T cells sorted from blood, obtained in a trial of the OX40 agonist ivuxolimab. V is TRBV6-5 and J is TRBJ1-5, with 8 nucleotides matching TRBD1. The clonotype comes from an adult with an advanced solid tumor such as melanoma, head and neck, liver or kidney cancer. For the CDR3, the DNA is TGTGCCAGCAGTCGACAGGGGATAAGTCAGCCCCAGCATTTT. Protein sequence: CASSRQGISQPQHF.